The clone carrying this T cell receptor beta chain appeared a single time. Its antigen is undetermined. The record originates from a study of post-analysis software for immune sequencing data. For the study at large: Included courses were relapsing-remitting and secondary progressive multiple sclerosis; progressive-relapsing multiple sclerosis was also included. Whole-study findings and limits: The five TRBV segments detected at higher frequency in patients than in controls included TRBV5-6, TRBV5-1 and TRBV20-1. Normalized Chao1 diversity was significantly reduced in patients versus controls. Samples sharing a preparation batch grouped tightly together when assessed by F measure.

The CDR3 has 16 amino acids. The germline V gene encodes CDR1 MDHEN and CDR2 SYDVKM. The ends lost 3 bases at V and 5 bases at J; junction bases unmatched: 8. Unique molecular identifiers were carried by the TCR beta cDNA libraries. T cells numbering about 0.85 to 10 million gave rise to a few hundred thousand cDNA molecules. TCRdb passed the PCR reads through MiXCR, listing each CDR3 protein once. The table has 350,000 to 450,000 distinct CDR3 sequences, less than 35% seen once. The material sequenced was blood. The receptor comes from a girl aged 10-17 years with multiple sclerosis. The V call is TRBV28, the J call TRBJ2-1, with 9 bases that match TRBD1. Here the CDR3 reads CASSFSGQGSNNEQFF. The CDR3 nucleotides are TGTGCCAGCAGTTTTTCCGGACAGGGGTCAAACAATGAGCAGTTCTTC.